This T cell receptor beta chain was recovered during a study of shared clonotypes between healthy human individuals. The data were produced by immunoSEQ multiplex PCR, yet TCRdb's version contains in-frame clones alone and is incomplete. The sample holds some 680,000 clones, about 80% seen once. This CDR3 is 17 amino acids long. Germline CDR1 is MDHEN and CDR2 is SYDVKM. The V end was cut by 7 bases, the J end by 5 bases, with 26 bases between. This TCR derives from a woman aged 25 to 39 in good health. The chain has TRBV28 and TRBJ1-1; D is possibly TRBD1 (5 bases). The material sequenced was memory CD4+ T cells sorted from blood. Subset noted: CD45RA-negative fraction. The CDR3 region is CASTLHGRGRMRTEAFF. The CDR3, as DNA: TGTGCCAGCACCTTGCATGGGAGGGGCAGGATGAGAACTGAAGCTTTCTTT.